The present T cell receptor (beta chain) was sequenced within a study of Ad26.COV2.S vaccination and SARS-CoV-2 variants (dated by TCRdb to about 2021). General notes on the study: Vaccine-arm donors came from COV1001, a multicentre, randomized, double-blind, placebo-controlled phase I-IIa trial of Ad26.COV2.S in healthy adults. Ad26.COV2.S was given intramuscularly at 5x10^10 or 1x10^11 viral particles, as a single shot or as two shots 56 days apart. The specificity and breadth of SARS-CoV-2-reactive T cell receptors after Ad26.COV2.S vaccination were assessed by TCRbeta repertoire sequencing. Investigators did not know the trial group allocation while performing experiments and assessing outcomes. The TCR-sequenced set comprised approximately 32 samples: approximately 20 Ad26.COV2.S vaccine recipients, 5 placebo recipients and 8 SARS-CoV-2 convalescent individuals. Participants in the trial were split at random into five groups of five each, receiving low-dose or high-dose Ad26.COV2.S once or twice, or else placebo on both occasions. The paper as a whole reports these results and caveats: It was noted by the authors that total T cell responses may have been underestimated by the TCR breadth and depth analyses. Vaccine and placebo recipients had comparable non-spike TCR breadth, which fits with the vaccine containing only spike. Comparing responses between vaccine doses or regimens was not something the study was powered to do. Ad26.COV2.S recipients had higher spike-specific TCR breadth than placebo recipients (P = 0.0014). Substantial breadth of spike-specific CD8+ and CD4+ T cell responses was reported after vaccination.

In the case of this clone: Its antigen remains undetermined. There are no base qualities to consult, and no much larger clone falls within one base.

The treatment or condition tag for this specimen amounts to: about 20 received Ad26.COV2.S at low or high dose, single or two shots; several received placebo; per-sample allocation not given. Repertoires of vaccine and placebo recipients were sequenced from samples collected on day 63 after the first injection. Cohort 1b enrolled about 25 adults aged 18-55 years at a single site in Boston, USA, between 29 July and 7 August 2020. As a vaccine, Ad26.COV2.S was a replication-incompetent adenovirus type 26 vector that expressed a prefusion-stabilized SARS-CoV-2 spike protein derived from the original Wuhan strain. V loses 10 bases, J loses 4 bases, and the germline ends lie 19 bases apart. In the germline V gene, CDR1 corresponds to MNHEY and CDR2 to SVGAGI. The CDR3 contains 14 residues, cysteine and phenylalanine counted. This entry keeps only the CDR3 DNA: 42 bases, framed from base 1. TCRbeta CDR3 regions were sequenced with the immunoSEQ Assay. After extraction, genomic DNA underwent amplification by bias-controlled multiplex PCR, followed by high-throughput sequencing. From the authors' description of their analysis: To quantify the absolute abundance of every unique TCRbeta CDR3 region, sequences were collapsed and filtered. T cell fraction was estimated by normalization of TCRbeta template counts to usable DNA, with usable DNA being measured through amplification of reference genes present in all nucleated cells. Repertoire TCRs were annotated as SARS-CoV-2-specific when V gene, CDR3 amino acid sequence and J gene were exactly matched to a known reactive TCR set. The reference SARS-CoV-2 TCR set was obtained from MIRA and was filtered for enrichment in COVID-19-positive ImmuneCODE repertoires, whereby public or cross-reactive TCRs were removed. Drawing on the MIRA antigens, annotated TCRs were analysed further at the level of specific ORF or position within ORF. Breadth was defined as the number of annotated unique rearrangements divided by the total number of unique productive rearrangements, and depth was defined as the summed frequency of the annotated unique rearrangements. Two-sided Wilcoxon rank-sum tests were used to compare TCR breadth between groups. Not all clones reach the TCRdb copy of this immuneACCESS table, which keeps in-frame sequences only. Checked studies attribute under half of the gap to unresolved V genes and leave the rest unexplained. That table furnishes V, J and clone size, whereas the DNA furnished D and trimming. For this sample there are about 410,000 clones; 70% to 90% appear just once. Jointly, the top ten make up roughly 3.5% of the sample.

This TCR was recovered from a person between 18 and 60 years old who received the Ad26.COV2.S COVID-19 vaccine or a placebo. This chain joins TRBV6-5 to TRBJ1-2, with the D gene not confidently named. The source was peripheral blood, collected in a trial of Ad26.COV2.S vaccine versus placebo. This receptor carries the CDR3 CATHKDGRAYGYTF. In nucleotide form, the sequence is TGTGCCACCCACAAGGACGGTCGGGCCTATGGCTACACCTTC.